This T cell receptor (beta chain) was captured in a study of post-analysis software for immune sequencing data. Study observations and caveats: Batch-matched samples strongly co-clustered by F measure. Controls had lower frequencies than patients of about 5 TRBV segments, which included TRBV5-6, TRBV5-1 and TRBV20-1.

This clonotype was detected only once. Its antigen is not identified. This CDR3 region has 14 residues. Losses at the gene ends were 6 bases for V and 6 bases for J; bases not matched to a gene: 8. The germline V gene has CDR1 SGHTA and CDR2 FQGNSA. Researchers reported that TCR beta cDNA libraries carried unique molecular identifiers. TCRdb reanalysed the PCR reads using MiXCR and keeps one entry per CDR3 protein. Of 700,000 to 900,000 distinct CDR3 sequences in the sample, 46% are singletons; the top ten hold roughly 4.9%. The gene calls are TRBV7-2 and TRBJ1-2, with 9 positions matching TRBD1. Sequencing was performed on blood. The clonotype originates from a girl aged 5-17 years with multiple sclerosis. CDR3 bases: TGTGCCAGCAGTCCAGGATGGACAGGGGATGGCTACACCTTC. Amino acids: CASSPGWTGDGYTF. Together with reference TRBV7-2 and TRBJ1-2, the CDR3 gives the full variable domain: GAGVSQSPSNKVTEKGKDVELRCDPISGHTALYWYRQSLGQGLEFLIYFQGNSAPDKSGLPSDRFSAERTGGSVSTLTIQRTQQEDSAVYLCASSPGWTGDGYTFGSGTRLTVV.